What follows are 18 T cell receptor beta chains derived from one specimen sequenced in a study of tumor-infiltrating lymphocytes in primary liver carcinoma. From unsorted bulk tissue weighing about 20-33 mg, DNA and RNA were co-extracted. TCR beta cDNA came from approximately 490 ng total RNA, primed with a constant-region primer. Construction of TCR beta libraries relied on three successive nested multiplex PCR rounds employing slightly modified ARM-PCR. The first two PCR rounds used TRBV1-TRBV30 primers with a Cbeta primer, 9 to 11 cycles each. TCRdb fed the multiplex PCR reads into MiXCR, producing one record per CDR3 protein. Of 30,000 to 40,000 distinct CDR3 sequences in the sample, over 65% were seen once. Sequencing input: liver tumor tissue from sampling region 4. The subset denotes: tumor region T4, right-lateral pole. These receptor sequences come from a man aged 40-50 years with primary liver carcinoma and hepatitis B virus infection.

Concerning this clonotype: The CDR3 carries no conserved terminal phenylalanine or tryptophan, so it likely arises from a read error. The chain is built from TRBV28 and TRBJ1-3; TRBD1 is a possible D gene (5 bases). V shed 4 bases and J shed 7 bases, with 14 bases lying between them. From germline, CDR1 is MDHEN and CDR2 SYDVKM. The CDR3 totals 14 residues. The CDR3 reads CASSSSQRGNTIYL. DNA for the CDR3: TGTGCCAGCAGTTCCTCCCAGCGGGGGAACACCATATATCTT.

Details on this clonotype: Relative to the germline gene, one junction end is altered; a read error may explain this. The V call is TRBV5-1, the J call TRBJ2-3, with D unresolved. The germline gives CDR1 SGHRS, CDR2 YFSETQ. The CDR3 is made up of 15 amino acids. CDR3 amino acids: CAGSLASASIDRQYF. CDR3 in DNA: TGCGCCGGCAGTTTGGCCAGCGCCAGCATAGATAGGCAGTATTTT.

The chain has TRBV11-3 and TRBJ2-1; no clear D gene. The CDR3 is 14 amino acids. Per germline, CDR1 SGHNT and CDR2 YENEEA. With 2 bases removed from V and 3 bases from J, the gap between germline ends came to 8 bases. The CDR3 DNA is TGTGCCAGCAGCTTATTTCCGGACTACAATGAGCAGTTCTTC. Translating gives CASSLFPDYNEQFF. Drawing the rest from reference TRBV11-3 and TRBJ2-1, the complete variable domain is EAGVVQSPRYKIIEKKQPVAFWCNPISGHNTLYWYLQNLGQGPELLIRYENEEAVDDSQLPKDRFSAERLKGVDSTLKIQPAELGDSAVYLCASSLFPDYNEQFFGPGTRLTVL.

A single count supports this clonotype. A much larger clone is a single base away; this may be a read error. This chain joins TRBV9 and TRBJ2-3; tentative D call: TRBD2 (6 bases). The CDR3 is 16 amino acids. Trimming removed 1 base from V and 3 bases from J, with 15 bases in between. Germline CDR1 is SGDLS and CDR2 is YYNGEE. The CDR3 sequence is CASSVLVGGYTDTQYF. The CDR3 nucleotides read TGTGCCAGCAGCGTACTAGTGGGAGGTTATACAGATACGCAGTATTTT.

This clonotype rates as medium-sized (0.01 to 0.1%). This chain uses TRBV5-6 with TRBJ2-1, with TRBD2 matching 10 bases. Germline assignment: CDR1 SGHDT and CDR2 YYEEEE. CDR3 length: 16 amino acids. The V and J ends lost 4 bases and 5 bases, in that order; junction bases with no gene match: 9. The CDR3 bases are TGTGCCAGCAGCCCGTCTGGGAGCGGGAGGGACAATGAGCAGTTCTTC. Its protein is CASSPSGSGRDNEQFF. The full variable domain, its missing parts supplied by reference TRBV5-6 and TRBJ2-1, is DAGVTQSPTHLIKTRGQQVTLRCSPKSGHDTVSWYQQALGQGPQFIFQYYEEEERQRGNFPDRFSGHQFPNYSSELNVNALLLGDSALYLCASSPSGSGRDNEQFFGPGTRLTVL.

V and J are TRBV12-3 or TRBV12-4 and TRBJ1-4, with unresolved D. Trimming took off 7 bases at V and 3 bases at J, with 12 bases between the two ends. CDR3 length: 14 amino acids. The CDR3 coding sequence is TGTGCCAGCACCCCGGTCGGTGCTAATGAAAAACTGTTTTTT. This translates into CASTPVGANEKLFF.

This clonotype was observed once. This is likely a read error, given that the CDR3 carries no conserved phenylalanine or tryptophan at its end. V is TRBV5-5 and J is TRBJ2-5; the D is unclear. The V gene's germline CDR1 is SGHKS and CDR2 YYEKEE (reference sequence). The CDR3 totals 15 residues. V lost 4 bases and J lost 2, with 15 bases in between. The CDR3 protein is CASSLSVDIQETQYC. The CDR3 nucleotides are TGTGCCAGCAGCCTGAGCGTTGACATTCAAGAGACCCAGTACTGC.

CDR3 in DNA: TGTGCCAGCAGTCCTGCCAGGCGGGCAGATACGCAGTATTTT. Residues: CASSPARRADTQYF. This chain connects TRBV7-8 to TRBJ2-3; D may be TRBD2 (5 bases). The ends were cut back, 6 bases at V and 4 bases at J, with 14 bases in the middle. Per germline, CDR1 SGHVS and CDR2 FQNEAQ. The CDR3 loop spans 14 amino acids. The full variable domain, in which reference TRBV7-8 and TRBJ2-3 provide the parts outside the CDR3, is GAGVSQSPRYKVAKRGQDVALRCDPISGHVSLFWYQQALGQGPEFLTYFQNEAQLDKSGLPSDRFFAERPEGSVSTLKIQRTQQEDSAVYLCASSPARRADTQYFGPGTRLTVL.

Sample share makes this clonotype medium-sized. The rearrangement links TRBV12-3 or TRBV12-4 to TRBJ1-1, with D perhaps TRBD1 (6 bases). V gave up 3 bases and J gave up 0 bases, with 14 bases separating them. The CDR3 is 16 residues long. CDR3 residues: CASSFGQGNMNTEAFF. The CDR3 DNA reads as TGTGCCAGCAGTTTCGGTCAGGGGAACATGAACACTGAAGCTTTCTTT.

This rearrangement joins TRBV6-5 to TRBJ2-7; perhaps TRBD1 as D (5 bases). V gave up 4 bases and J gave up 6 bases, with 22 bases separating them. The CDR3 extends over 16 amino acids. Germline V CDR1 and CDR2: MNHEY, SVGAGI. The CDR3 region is CASSSPHGQGSSEQYF. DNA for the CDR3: TGTGCCAGCAGTTCCCCACATGGACAAGGGTCTTCCGAGCAGTACTTC.

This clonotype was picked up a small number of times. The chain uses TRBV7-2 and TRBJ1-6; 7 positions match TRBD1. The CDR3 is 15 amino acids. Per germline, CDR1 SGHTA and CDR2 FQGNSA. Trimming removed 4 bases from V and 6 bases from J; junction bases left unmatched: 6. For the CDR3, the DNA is TGTGCCAGCAGCTCCCAGACAGGGAGTAATTCACCCCTCCACTTT. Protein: CASSSQTGSNSPLHF.

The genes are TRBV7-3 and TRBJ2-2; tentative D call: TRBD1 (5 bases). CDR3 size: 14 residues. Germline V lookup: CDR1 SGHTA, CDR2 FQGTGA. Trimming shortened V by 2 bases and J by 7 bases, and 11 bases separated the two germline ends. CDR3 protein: CASSLGALIGELFF. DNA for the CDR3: TGTGCCAGCAGCTTAGGGGCGCTTATCGGGGAGCTGTTTTTT.

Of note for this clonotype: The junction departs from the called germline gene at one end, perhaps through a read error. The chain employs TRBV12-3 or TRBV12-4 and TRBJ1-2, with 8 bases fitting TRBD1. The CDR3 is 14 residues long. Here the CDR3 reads CTCTPGQENYGYTF. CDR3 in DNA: TGTACCTGCACCCCGGGACAGGAGAACTACGGCTACACCTTC.

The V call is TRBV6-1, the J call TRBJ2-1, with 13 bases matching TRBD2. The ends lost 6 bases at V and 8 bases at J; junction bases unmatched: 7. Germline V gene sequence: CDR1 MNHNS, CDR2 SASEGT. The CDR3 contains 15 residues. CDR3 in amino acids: CASRWGLAGIYEQFF. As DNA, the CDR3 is TGTGCCAGCAGATGGGGACTAGCGGGGATTTATGAGCAGTTCTTC.

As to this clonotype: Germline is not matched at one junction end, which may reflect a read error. The CDR3 DNA is TGCAGCGTTGGGACTAGTGCGGCCAAGACCGGGGAACTGTTTTTT. It codes for CSVGTSAAKTGELFF. The chain employs TRBV29-1 and TRBJ2-2; 7 bases line up with TRBD2. CDR1 and CDR2 from the germline V gene are SQVTM and ANQGSEA. CDR3 length equals 15 residues.

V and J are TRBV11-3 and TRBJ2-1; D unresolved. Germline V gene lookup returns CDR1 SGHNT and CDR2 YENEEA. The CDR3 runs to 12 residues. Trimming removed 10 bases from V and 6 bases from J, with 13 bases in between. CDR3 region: CANNLNVNEQFF. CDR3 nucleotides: TGTGCCAACAACTTAAATGTCAATGAGCAGTTCTTC.

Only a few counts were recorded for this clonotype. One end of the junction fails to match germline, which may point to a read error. In DNA form, the CDR3 reads TGTGCAAGCAGTACCCTAGCGGGAGGGAACTCTGTGGCCAACGTCCTGACTTTC. Amino acid sequence: CASSTLAGGNSVANVLTF. The chain is built from TRBV6-2 or TRBV6-3 and TRBJ2-6; 12 bases fit TRBD2. This CDR3 comprises 18 residues. CDR1 is MNHEY and CDR2 is SVGEGT in the germline V gene.

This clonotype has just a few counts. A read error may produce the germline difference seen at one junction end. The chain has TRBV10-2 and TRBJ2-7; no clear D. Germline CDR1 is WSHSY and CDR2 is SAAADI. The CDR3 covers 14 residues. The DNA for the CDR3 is TGCGTCAGCATAGACAACTGGGGTCGACCCGAGCAGAACTTC. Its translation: CVSIDNWGRPEQNF.